Following are 28 T cell receptor beta chains from one sample sequenced in a study of cytomegalovirus exposure and HLA in healthy donors. The PCR employed 60 Vbeta primers together with 13 Jbeta primers. Method: immunoSEQ multiplex PCR; TCRdb's copy keeps in-frame clones and lacks some. Of some 60,000 clones listed, about 69% are singletons. Sequenced input: PBMCs. Every receptor here comes from a woman aged 30 to 39 in good health and CMV-seronegative.

V gene TRBV19 combines with J gene TRBJ1-5, with TRBD1 identical over 12 bases. With 3 bases clipped from V and 8 bases from J, the junction kept 8 bases outside the gene matches. This CDR3 has 16 residues. Germline loops: CDR1 LNHDA, CDR2 SQIVND (reference sequence). The CDR3 DNA reads TGTGCCAGTAGTATCCCCGGGACAGGGGGCGGGGAGCCCCAGCATTTT. It is translated as CASSIPGTGGGEPQHF.

The V and J genes are TRBV19 and TRBJ2-7, with 10 bases fitting TRBD2. Germline-derived CDR1 and CDR2 are LNHDA and SQIVND (reference sequence). With V trimmed by 4 bases and J by 3 bases, 3 bases remained unmatched. This CDR3 spans 14 amino acids. The CDR3, as DNA: TGTGCCAGTAGTACTAGCGGGAGTATCTACGAGCAGTACTTC. Amino acids: CASSTSGSIYEQYF.

On this clone itself: Distinct nucleotide sequences in the sample also encode this CDR3. The chain uses TRBV7-9 and TRBJ1-2, with D tentatively TRBD1 (6 bases). The V gene's germline CDR1 is SEHNR and CDR2 FQNEAQ (reference sequence). V lost 1 base to trimming and J lost 4 bases, with 7 bases between them. There are 13 residues in the CDR3. CDR3 region: CASSLGTAYGYTF. The CDR3 nucleotides read TGTGCCAGCAGCTTAGGGACAGCCTATGGCTACACCTTC.

The V gene is TRBV28, the J gene TRBJ1-2; 12 nucleotides line up with TRBD1. Germline V gene lookup returns CDR1 MDHEN and CDR2 SYDVKM. CDR3 size: 15 residues. With V trimmed by 4 bases and J by 7 bases, 7 bases remained unmatched. The CDR3 bases are TGTGCCAGCAGTTCCCCCGGGACAGGGGGCTGTGGCTACACCTTC. Translating it yields CASSSPGTGGCGYTF.

This chain links TRBV29-1 with TRBJ1-1; D might be TRBD1 (5 bases). CDR1 is SQVTM, CDR2 ANQGSEA, per germline. Trimming removed 7 bases at V and 1 base at J, with 13 bases between. The CDR3 contains 13 residues. The CDR3 bases are TGCAGCGCCGTAGACAGCCCGAACACTGAAGCTTTCTTT. Amino acid sequence: CSAVDSPNTEAFF.

The chain has TRBV7-9 and TRBJ1-4, with a weak D call TRBD1 (6 bases). V was trimmed by 1 base and J by 8 bases, leaving 14 bases between them. CDR3 length equals 15 residues. The germline V gene encodes CDR1 SEHNR and CDR2 FQNEAQ (reference sequence). The CDR3 nucleotides read TGTGCCAGCAGCTTAGAAGGGGGACGAGTCGAAAAACTGTTTTTT. The encoded protein is CASSLEGGRVEKLFF.

The V gene is TRBV30, the J gene TRBJ2-5, with D perhaps matching TRBD1 (5 bases). The last part of the DNA fits TRBJ2-7 better; the J call may be wrong. Germline CDR1 reads GTSNPN; CDR2 reads SVGIG (reference sequence). The CDR3 covers 12 residues. CDR3 sequence reads: CAWSVQAYEQYF. CDR3 bases: TGTGCCTGGAGTGTACAGGCTTACGAGCAGTACTTC.

The CDR3 is CASSAKWDRDGYTF. The DNA for the CDR3 is TGTGCCAGCAGCGCAAAATGGGACAGGGATGGCTACACCTTC. J is TRBJ1-2 and V is TRBV6-4, with 9 bases matching TRBD1. The CDR3 covers 14 residues. CDR1 is MRHNA and CDR2 is SNTAGT in the germline V gene. V was clipped by 6 bases and J by 6 bases; unmatched bases: 8.

V is TRBV29-1 and J is TRBJ1-4; D might be TRBD1 (6 bases). V gave up 4 bases and J gave up 5 bases, with 14 bases separating them. Germline CDR1 SQVTM, CDR2 ANQGSEA. The length of the CDR3 is 14 residues. The CDR3 protein is CSVGRGQWNEKLFF. The CDR3 nucleotides read TGCAGCGTTGGGAGAGGACAGTGGAATGAAAAACTGTTTTTT.

This chain uses TRBV13 with TRBJ1-4, with 7 bases that match TRBD1. The ends lost 3 bases at V and 8 bases at J; junction bases unmatched: 9. The V gene's germline CDR1 is PRHDT and CDR2 FYEKMQ (reference sequence). This CDR3 contains 15 residues. CDR3 sequence (DNA): TGTGCCAGCAGCTTGGGGGCAGGGGGAAACGAAAAACTGTTTTTT. Translating gives CASSLGAGGNEKLFF.

The chain employs TRBV2 and TRBJ1-3; D uncertain. Germline V gene data show CDR1 as SNHLY and CDR2 as FYNNEI. V was pared by 6 bases and J by 3 bases, with 12 bases between. There are 14 residues in the CDR3. Here the CDR3 DNA reads TGTGCCAGCAGCCCCCTGGCAAGTGGAAACACCATATATTTT. As protein: CASSPLASGNTIYF.

This chain connects TRBV6-4 to TRBJ2-2; TRBD1 matches 7 bases. This CDR3 region has 13 residues. Germline CDR1 MRHNA, CDR2 SNTAGT. V dropped 5 bases and J dropped 5; count of bases not matched to a gene: 2. In DNA form, the CDR3 reads TGTGCCAGCAGTTCACAGGGGACCGGGGAGCTGTTTTTT. It yields the protein CASSSQGTGELFF.

This clone turned up a few times. The gene calls are TRBV6-5 and TRBJ1-3; TRBD1 aligns across 7 bases. CDR1 is MNHEY and CDR2 is SVGAGI in the germline V gene. After removal of 6 bases from V and 4 bases from J, the junction contained 6 bases not matched to a gene. CDR3 length: 14 residues. DNA for the CDR3: TGTGCCAGCAGGGAGACAGGGACGGGAAACACCATATATTTT. It encodes CASRETGTGNTIYF.

V and J are TRBV6-4 and TRBJ2-1; TRBD1 is a possible D gene (6 bases). This CDR3 is built from 15 residues. V was cut by 2 bases and J by 6 bases, with 14 bases left in between. Germline V lookup: CDR1 MRHNA, CDR2 SNTAGT. The CDR3 region is CASSDTTTGLNEQFF. As DNA, the CDR3 is TGTGCCAGCAGTGACACCACAACAGGGCTCAATGAGCAGTTCTTC.

The sample holds a few counts of this clone. This sequence joins TRBV10-1 and TRBJ1-1; TRBD1 matches at 7 bases. Germline lookup yields CDR1 WNHNN and CDR2 SYGVQD (reference sequence). J lost 7 bases, V lost 3 bases, and 2 bases had no gene match. The CDR3 sequence is 12 residues long. CDR3 region: CASSDDRVEAFF. CDR3 nucleotide sequence: TGCGCCAGCAGTGACGACAGGGTTGAAGCTTTCTTT.

The rearrangement joins TRBV19 to TRBJ1-1; perhaps TRBD1 as D (5 bases). Trimming left V 7 bases short and J 0 bases short, with 15 bases between. The germline CDR1 and CDR2 sequences are LNHDA and SQIVND (reference sequence). The CDR3 runs to 15 residues. The CDR3 DNA is TGTGCCAGTACCGGGGGGTTCAGGGTGAACACTGAAGCTTTCTTT. Protein product: CASTGGFRVNTEAFF. Full variable domain (rest looked up from reference TRBV19 and TRBJ1-1): DGGITQSPKYLFRKEGQNVTLSCEQNLNHDAMYWYRQDPGQGLRLIYYSQIVNDFQKGDIAEGYSVSREKKESFPLTVTSAQKNPTAFYLCASTGGFRVNTEAFFGQGTRLTVV.

V is TRBV28 and J is TRBJ2-1; weak D call: TRBD1 (5 bases). CDR3 size: 15 residues. The germline gives CDR1 MDHEN, CDR2 SYDVKM. Trimming left V 7 bases short and J 2 bases short, with 15 bases between. In nucleotides, the CDR3 is TGTGCCAGCAAGGGGCAGGGCAGTGCCTACAATGAGCAGTTCTTC. It is translated as CASKGQGSAYNEQFF.

In the case of this clone: Its ends do not fully match the called genes, so a read error is possible. The chain carries TRBV7-9 and TRBJ2-1, with TRBD2 matching 9 bases. The CDR3 extends over 16 amino acids. In germline, CDR1 is SEHNR, CDR2 FQNEAQ (reference sequence). Here the CDR3 DNA reads TGTTCCAGCAGCTTAGTTACTAGCGGGCGCAACAATGAGCAGTTCTTC. Its protein product is CSSSLVTSGRNNEQFF.

This clone was picked up a small number of times. V is TRBV5-1 and J is TRBJ1-6; D is perhaps TRBD1 (6 bases). The V gene lost 0 bases and the J gene lost 7 bases, with 17 bases spanning the gap. The CDR3 runs to 17 residues. Germline values: CDR1 SGHRS, CDR2 YFSETQ. The CDR3 protein is CASSLGHRDPRNSPLHF. The CDR3 nucleotides read TGCGCCAGCAGCTTGGGACACAGGGACCCCAGGAATTCACCCCTCCACTTT.

This clone was observed once. The chain uses TRBV27 and TRBJ1-1; no reliable D call. The CDR3 covers 13 residues. V was pared by 4 bases and J by 6 bases, with 12 bases between. CDR1 and CDR2 (germline): MNHEY, SMNVEV (reference sequence). CDR3 protein: CASSSLVGPEAFF. The CDR3 DNA reads as TGTGCCAGCAGTTCATTGGTTGGGCCTGAAGCTTTCTTT.

The gene calls are TRBV13 and TRBJ1-2, with no clear D. Looked up from germline, CDR1 is PRHDT and CDR2 is FYEKMQ (reference sequence). This CDR3 spans 13 amino acids. Trimming took off 0 bases at V and 3 bases at J, with 5 bases between the two ends. CDR3 sequence: CASSLGRDYGYTF. CDR3 coding DNA: TGTGCCAGCAGCTTAGGGCGGGACTATGGCTACACCTTC.

The chain uses TRBV28 and TRBJ1-4; no reliable D call. This CDR3 comprises 16 residues. Deletions cut 1 base from V and 0 bases from J, with 9 bases between. Germline V gives CDR1 MDHEN, CDR2 SYDVKM. The CDR3 is CASSLYGGSTNEKLFF. The CDR3 DNA sequence: TGTGCCAGCAGTTTATATGGCGGCTCAACTAATGAAAAACTGTTTTTT.

The CDR3 DNA reads TGTGCCAGCAGAGGGGACAGGGAGAACTATGGCTACACCTTC. It is translated as CASRGDRENYGYTF. The gene calls are TRBV6-1 and TRBJ1-2, with 9 bases that match TRBD1. Germline lookup yields CDR1 MNHNS and CDR2 SASEGT. CDR3 size: 14 residues. With 6 bases clipped from V and 2 bases from J, the junction kept 4 bases outside the gene matches.

This clone has only one observation. This chain links TRBV9 with TRBJ1-2, with 7 bases lining up with TRBD1. Germline V gene data show CDR1 as SGDLS and CDR2 as YYNGEE. V gave up 0 bases and J gave up 4 bases; unmatched junction bases: 6. This CDR3 is 15 amino acids long. This CDR3 reads CASSVGRQGGYGYTF. CDR3 DNA sequence: TGTGCCAGCAGCGTAGGACGACAGGGTGGCTATGGCTACACCTTC.

Turning to this clone: The sample has other DNA sequences that encode this CDR3 too. The chain employs TRBV5-1 and TRBJ2-3, with unresolved D. Germline V lookup: CDR1 SGHRS, CDR2 YFSETQ. V dropped 0 bases and J dropped 0 bases, with 5 bases sitting between them. This CDR3 region has 14 residues. CDR3 sequence: CASSLERSTDTQYF. The DNA for the CDR3 is TGCGCCAGCAGCTTGGAACGGAGCACAGATACGCAGTATTTT.

The rearrangement links TRBV7-7 to TRBJ2-5; the match to TRBD1 covers 8 bases. The CDR3 totals 14 residues. The V segment lost 4 bases and the J segment 11 bases; nucleotides outside the gene matches: 12. Germline CDR1 is SSHAT and CDR2 is FNYEAQ (reference sequence). CDR3: CASSSGQGSLEQYF. The CDR3 nucleotides read TGTGCCAGCAGCTCAGGACAGGGATCCTTGGAGCAGTACTTC.

This chain uses TRBV5-4 with TRBJ2-3, with TRBD2 as a possible D gene (7 bases). CDR1 and CDR2 from the germline V gene are SGHNT and YYREEE (reference sequence). The CDR3 totals 13 residues. CDR3 protein: CATSRGAEDTQYF. The CDR3 region has the DNA TGTGCTACAAGCCGGGGGGCCGAAGATACGCAGTATTTT.

This chain connects TRBV19 to TRBJ1-2, with unresolved D. The V gene lost 3 bases and the J gene lost 8 bases, with 16 bases spanning the gap. The CDR3 runs 14 residues. Germline V gives CDR1 LNHDA, CDR2 SQIVND (reference sequence). In DNA form, the CDR3 reads TGTGCCAGTAGTATTCCGGGATTCCTTGACGGCTACACCTTC. Translating it yields CASSIPGFLDGYTF.